This TCR beta chain appears in the sequencing data of a study of shared clonotypes between healthy human individuals. Study details: Every donor yielded three CD4 naive, three CD4 memory, two CD8 naive and one CD8 memory plate. Notes on the study in general: Clonotypes shared by all four donors outscored non-shared clonotypes in generation probability. Despite large depth, rarefaction showed incomplete sorted-subset sequencing.

Only in-frame clones appear in the TCRdb table, and some are missing; sequencing was by immunoSEQ multiplex PCR. The data show around 700,000 clones, roughly 70% seen once. As regards this clone: The antigen remains unidentified.

This CDR3 is built from 15 residues. Germline CDR1 is MDHEN and CDR2 is SYDVKM. V shed 8 bases, J shed 7 bases, and the junction held 13 bases outside the gene matches. The rearrangement uses TRBV28 and TRBJ2-3; 9 bases match TRBD2. This receptor was obtained from a woman in her 30s in good health. Sequencing was performed on memory CD4+ T cells sorted from blood. Specified subset: CD45RA-negative fraction. The CDR3 protein is CASCRTRLAVNTQYF. DNA for the CDR3: TGTGCCAGCTGCCGGACCCGACTAGCGGTAAATACGCAGTATTTT.